This T cell receptor (beta chain) originates from a study of a mutant IDH1 vaccine in newly diagnosed glioma. The overall study: Each patient was administered eight vaccinations, scheduled in weeks 1, 3, 5, 7, 11, 15, 19 and 23.

The time point is: week 23, last vaccination. Every vaccine dose comprised 300 ug of mutant IDH1 20-mer peptide plus topical imiquimod. This CDR3 is 13 amino acids long. Per the germline V gene, CDR1 is SSHAT and CDR2 is FNYEAQ (reference sequence). Of note for this clone: The target antigen is unknown. One end of the junction varies from germline; a read error may be responsible.

The method was immunoSEQ multiplex PCR; TCRdb's version includes in-frame clones alone and lacks a portion of them. The repertoire includes approximately 79,000 clones, 85% of them detected once, and 0.77% sits in the top ten. Sample: PBMCs, taken from a glioma patient whose treatment included an IDH1 peptide vaccine. The TCR sequence derives from a woman aged 45-65 years with glioma. The chain has TRBV7-7 and TRBJ1-1; D uncertain. The CDR3 nucleotides are TGTGCTAGCAGCTTAATATCCGGGGCTGAAGCTTTCTTT. The encoded protein is CASSLISGAEAFF. Variable domain in full (rest from reference TRBV7-7 and TRBJ1-1): GAGVSQSPRYKVTKRGQDVTLRCDPISSHATLYWYQQALGQGPEFLTYFNYEAQPDKSGLPSDRFSAERPEGSISTLTIQRTEQRDSAMYRCASSLISGAEAFFGQGTRLTVV.